The 22 T cell receptor beta chains reported below all come from one sample, sequenced in a study of blood T cell repertoires in COVID-19. Using immunoSEQ multiplex PCR, the repertoire was profiled, and TCRdb retains in-frame clones only, with some absent. The data contain approximately 230,000 clones, almost 85% of them singletons. The sequencing input was PBMCs or T cells enriched from blood (not recorded which). These receptors were obtained from a man aged 35-49 years who had recovered from COVID-19.

Concerning this clone: One end of the junction does not line up with germline, which may come from a read error. V gene TRBV5-1 combines with J gene TRBJ2-1; D is perhaps TRBD2 (6 bases). The CDR3 is 14 residues long. Germline assignment: CDR1 SGHRS and CDR2 YFSETQ. The CDR3 region is CASSLGPGRNEQFF. In DNA, the CDR3 is TGCGCCAGCAGTTTGGGACCAGGGAGGAATGAGCAGTTCTTC.

V is TRBV28 and J is TRBJ2-7, with 8 bases fitting TRBD1. Germline V gives CDR1 MDHEN, CDR2 SYDVKM. V trimming: 7 bases; J trimming: 0 bases; junction bases outside the gene matches: 8. The CDR3 covers 15 residues. CDR3 in amino acids: CASNSDRESSYEQYF. CDR3 sequence (DNA): TGTGCCAGCAACTCGGACAGGGAGAGCTCCTACGAGCAGTACTTC.

The rearrangement joins TRBV19 to TRBJ1-2; unclear D gene. V was pared by 5 bases and J by 1 base, with 11 bases between. CDR3 size: 14 residues. The germline V gene has CDR1 LNHDA and CDR2 SQIVND (reference sequence). The CDR3 sequence: CASSRVPDNYGYTF. The CDR3, as DNA: TGTGCCAGTAGTCGGGTCCCCGATAACTATGGCTACACCTTC. The full variable domain, with the rest looked up from reference TRBV19 and TRBJ1-2, is DGGITQSPKYLFRKEGQNVTLSCEQNLNHDAMYWYRQDPGQGLRLIYYSQIVNDFQKGDIAEGYSVSREKKESFPLTVTSAQKNPTAFYLCASSRVPDNYGYTFGSGTRLTVV.

V usage is TRBV12-5 and J usage is TRBJ2-4, with 7 bases that match TRBD2. CDR1 LGHNT and CDR2 FRNRAP come from the germline V gene. The CDR3 covers 13 residues. V lost 7 bases, J lost 6 bases, and 6 bases stayed unmatched. The CDR3 region has the DNA TGTGCTAGTGCTCCCAGCGGGACAAACATTCAGTACTTC. Translation gives CASAPSGTNIQYF.

V gene TRBV18 combines with J gene TRBJ2-5; the match to TRBD1 covers 7 bases. The CDR3 extends over 13 amino acids. Per the germline V gene, CDR1 is KGHSH and CDR2 is LQKENI. V shed 4 bases and J 2 bases; nucleotides not matched to a gene: 1. CDR3 nucleotide sequence: TGTGCCAGCTCACGGGACAGACAAGAGACCCAGTACTTC. This codes for CASSRDRQETQYF. Combining the CDR3 with reference TRBV18 and TRBJ2-5 gives the whole variable domain NAGVMQNPRHLVRRRGQEARLRCSPMKGHSHVYWYRQLPEEGLKFMVYLQKENIIDESGMPKERFSAEFPKEGPSILRIQQVVRGDSAAYFCASSRDRQETQYFGPGTRLLVL.

This clone was seen only once. V usage is TRBV27 and J usage is TRBJ1-6; a possible D gene is TRBD1 (5 bases). The germline V and J ends were trimmed by 0 bases and 7 bases, with 10 bases remaining between them. This CDR3 spans 15 amino acids. Per germline, CDR1 MNHEY and CDR2 SMNVEV (reference sequence). Written as DNA, the CDR3 is TGTGCCAGCAGTTTATCGGGGGGATCAAATTCACCCCTCCACTTT. Protein sequence: CASSLSGGSNSPLHF.

The V call is TRBV10-2, the J call TRBJ2-1; TRBD2 might be the D (6 bases). CDR3 length equals 11 residues. Trimming pared 9 bases from V and 3 bases from J, leaving 6 bases between. Germline CDR1 and CDR2: WSHSY and SAAADI. The CDR3 bases are TGCGCCAGTAGCGGCTACAATGAGCAGTTCTTC. Protein: CASSGYNEQFF.

The chain links TRBV7-2 to TRBJ1-5; TRBD1 is a possible D gene (5 bases). Germline V gene lookup returns CDR1 SGHTA and CDR2 FQGNSA. V gave up 3 bases and J gave up 1 base, with 7 bases separating them. This CDR3 spans 14 amino acids. CDR3 in amino acids: CASSFGQSNQPQHF. DNA for the CDR3: TGTGCCAGCAGCTTCGGACAAAGCAATCAGCCCCAGCATTTT.

The V and J genes are TRBV7-2 and TRBJ2-3; 7 bases match TRBD1. With 4 bases clipped from V and 2 bases from J, the junction kept 9 bases outside the gene matches. This CDR3 region has 16 residues. Germline V lookup: CDR1 SGHTA, CDR2 FQGNSA. CDR3 coding DNA: TGTGCCAGCAGCTCACGAGGGACAGCCATCACAGATACGCAGTATTTT. This gives the protein CASSSRGTAITDTQYF.

The rearrangement uses TRBV12-2 and TRBJ2-3; the table names TRBD2, a call not compared with the DNA. TRBV12-2 is deemed a pseudogene. The CDR3 loop spans 16 amino acids. In DNA, the CDR3 is TGTGCAAGTCGCGGAGGACTAGCGGACTCCACAGATACGCAGTATTTT. Residues: CASRGGLADSTDTQYF.

V gene TRBV5-8 combines with J gene TRBJ1-6, with 11 positions matching TRBD1. The CDR3 has 13 amino acids. From germline, CDR1 is SGHTS and CDR2 YDEGEE. With V trimmed by 9 bases and J by 9 bases, 5 bases remained unmatched. In nucleotides, the CDR3 is TGTGCCACGACGGGGACAGGGGGTTCACCCCTCCACTTT. This codes for CATTGTGGSPLHF. The full variable domain, its missing parts supplied by reference TRBV5-8 and TRBJ1-6, is EAGVTQSPTHLIKTRGQQATLRCSPISGHTSVYWYQQALGLGLQFLLWYDEGEERNRGNFPPRFSGRQFPNYSSELNVNALELEDSALYLCATTGTGGSPLHFGNGTRLTVT.

The chain couples TRBV7-2 to TRBJ2-3; D gene ambiguous. This CDR3 has 11 amino acids. Looked up from germline, CDR1 is SGHTA and CDR2 is FQGNSA. Trimming removed 6 bases from V and 8 bases from J, with 9 bases in between. CDR3 residues: CASRGKITQYF. CDR3 in DNA: TGTGCCAGCAGGGGCAAGATTACGCAGTATTTT.

The chain recombines TRBV6-2 or TRBV6-3 with TRBJ1-2; a weak D match, TRBD1 (6 bases). Germline V lookup: CDR1 MNHEY, CDR2 SVGEGT. Trimming took 5 bases from V and 8 from J, leaving 12 bases between them. The CDR3 spans 12 residues. CDR3 amino acids: CASSTGGSGYTF. In nucleotides, the CDR3 is TGTGCCAGCAGTACGGGGGGCTCGGGCTACACCTTC.

The chain carries TRBV28 and TRBJ2-7; D gene unclear. V gave up 3 bases and J gave up 1 base, with 13 bases separating them. The CDR3 runs 15 residues. CDR1 MDHEN and CDR2 SYDVKM come from the germline V gene. In DNA, the CDR3 is TGTGCCAGCAGTTTGTACAGTTTAGGATCCTACGAGCAGTACTTC. Translated: CASSLYSLGSYEQYF.

V is TRBV30 and J is TRBJ1-5; D perhaps matches TRBD1 (6 bases). Germline loops: CDR1 GTSNPN, CDR2 SVGIG (reference sequence). The V end lost 3 bases, the J end lost 7 bases, and 16 bases lay between the germline ends. CDR3 length: 14 amino acids. CDR3 nucleotides: TGTGCCTGGAGCCCCGGCCTTGGGGGCCAGCCCCAGCATTTT. Amino acid sequence: CAWSPGLGGQPQHF.

The V call is TRBV9, the J call TRBJ2-3; unclear D gene. CDR3 length: 14 amino acids. The germline V gene has CDR1 SGDLS and CDR2 YYNGEE. V lost 4 bases and J lost 4, with 13 bases in between. The CDR3 sequence: CASSPSVGSDTQYF. The DNA for the CDR3 is TGTGCCAGCAGCCCCAGCGTAGGTTCAGATACGCAGTATTTT.

This rearrangement joins TRBV28 to TRBJ1-1; weak D call: TRBD1 (6 bases). Trimming pared 5 bases from V and 2 bases from J, leaving 18 bases between. The CDR3 is 16 amino acids. The germline V gene has CDR1 MDHEN and CDR2 SYDVKM. In DNA, the CDR3 is TGTGCCAGCAGTCCGCCTCGGGGGGGCAGTAACACTGAAGCTTTCTTT. This encodes CASSPPRGGSNTEAFF.

Only a few counts were recorded for this clone. The CDR3 sequence is CASSLSGGPLYGYTF. The DNA of the CDR3 is TGTGCCAGCAGCTTAAGCGGGGGGCCTCTCTATGGCTACACCTTC. The chain employs TRBV7-3 and TRBJ1-2; maybe TRBD1 (6 bases). This CDR3 contains 15 residues. V was clipped by 1 base and J by 4 bases, with 13 bases between them. Germline V lookup: CDR1 SGHTA, CDR2 FQGTGA. The full variable domain, rest sourced from reference TRBV7-3 and TRBJ1-2, is GAGVSQTPSNKVTEKGKYVELRCDPISGHTALYWYRQSLGQGPEFLIYFQGTGAADDSGLPNDRFFAVRPEGSVSTLKIQRTERGDSAVYLCASSLSGGPLYGYTFGSGTRLTVV.

The V gene is TRBV21-1, the J gene TRBJ1-6; the tabulated D call, TRBD1, remains unverified against the DNA. TRBV21-1 constitutes a pseudogene. The CDR3 is made up of 16 amino acids. The CDR3 loop is CASSKEGTGPHSPLHF. CDR3 DNA sequence: TGTGCCAGCAGCAAAGAAGGGACAGGACCTCATTCACCCCTCCACTTT.

The chain joins TRBV3-1 (or the pseudogene TRBV3-2) to TRBJ1-5; 11 bases fit TRBD1. V dropped 3 bases and J dropped 7; count of bases not matched to a gene: 5. The germline V gene encodes CDR1 LGHDT and CDR2 YNNKEL (reference sequence). The CDR3 is made up of 15 amino acids. CDR3 bases: TGTGCCAGCAGCCAGGGGACAGGGGGTAGACAGCCCCAGCATTTT. The encoded protein is CASSQGTGGRQPQHF.

The chain has TRBV7-2 and TRBJ1-1, with D maybe TRBD1 (6 bases). Germline V lookup: CDR1 SGHTA, CDR2 FQGNSA. The CDR3 is made up of 15 amino acids. Trimming removed 3 bases from V and 2 bases from J, with 13 bases in between. The CDR3 DNA sequence: TGTGCCAGCAGCTTGTTGGGCAGGGGCAACACTGAAGCTTTCTTT. Encoded protein: CASSLLGRGNTEAFF.

The V gene is TRBV28, the J gene TRBJ2-1, with D perhaps matching TRBD1 (6 bases). Trimming cost V 7 bases and J 2 bases, with 12 bases left between them. The CDR3 sequence is 14 residues long. In germline, CDR1 is MDHEN, CDR2 SYDVKM. The CDR3 sequence: CASTPGHTYNEQFF. CDR3 nucleotide sequence: TGTGCCAGCACCCCGGGACATACCTACAATGAGCAGTTCTTC.